The sample holds one count of the clone carrying this T cell receptor beta chain. This sample stems from a study of cytomegalovirus exposure and HLA in healthy donors. The germline CDR1 and CDR2 sequences are LNHDA and SQIVND (reference sequence). J lost 3 bases, V lost 4 bases, and 8 bases had no gene match. The CDR3 length is 16 residues. PCR primers comprised 60 Vbeta and 13 Jbeta primers. Here immunoSEQ multiplex PCR was the method, and the copy in TCRdb shows in-frame clones only, minus some. The repertoire holds around 150,000 clones, with approximately 82% as singletons. Sequencing was done on a sample of PBMCs. This chain links TRBV19 with TRBJ2-3, with 9 bases matching TRBD2. The source of this sequence is a middle-aged man in good health and CMV-seronegative. CDR3: CASSKQTSGGTDTQYF. CDR3 coding DNA: TGTGCCAGTAGTAAACAGACTAGCGGTGGGACAGATACGCAGTATTTT.